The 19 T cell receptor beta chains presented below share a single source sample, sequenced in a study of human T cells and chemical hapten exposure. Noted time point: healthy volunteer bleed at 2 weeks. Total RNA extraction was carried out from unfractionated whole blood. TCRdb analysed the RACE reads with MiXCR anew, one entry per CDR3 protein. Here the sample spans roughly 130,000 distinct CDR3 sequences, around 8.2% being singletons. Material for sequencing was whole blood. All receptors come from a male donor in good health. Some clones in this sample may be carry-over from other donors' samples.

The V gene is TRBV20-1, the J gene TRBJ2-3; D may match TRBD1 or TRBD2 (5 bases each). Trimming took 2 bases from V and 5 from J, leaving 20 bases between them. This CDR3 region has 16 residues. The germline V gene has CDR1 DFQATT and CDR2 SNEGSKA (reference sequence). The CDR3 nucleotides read TGCAGTGCTAGATTCCTCCGGGACCCCAAGAGAGATACGCAGTATTTT. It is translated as CSARFLRDPKRDTQYF.

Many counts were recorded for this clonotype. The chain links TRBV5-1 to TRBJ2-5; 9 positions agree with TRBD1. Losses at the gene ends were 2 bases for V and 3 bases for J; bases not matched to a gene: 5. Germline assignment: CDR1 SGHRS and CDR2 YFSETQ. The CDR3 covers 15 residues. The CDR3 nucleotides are TGCGCCAGCAGCTTACGGGACAGGGAAAAAGAGACCCAGTACTTC. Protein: CASSLRDREKETQYF.

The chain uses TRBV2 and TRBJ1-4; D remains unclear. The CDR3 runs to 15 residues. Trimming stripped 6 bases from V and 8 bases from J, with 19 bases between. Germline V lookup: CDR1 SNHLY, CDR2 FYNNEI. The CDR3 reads CASSNPRRGGEKLFF. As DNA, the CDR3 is TGTGCCAGCAGCAATCCCCGGCGGGGTGGCGAAAAACTGTTTTTT.

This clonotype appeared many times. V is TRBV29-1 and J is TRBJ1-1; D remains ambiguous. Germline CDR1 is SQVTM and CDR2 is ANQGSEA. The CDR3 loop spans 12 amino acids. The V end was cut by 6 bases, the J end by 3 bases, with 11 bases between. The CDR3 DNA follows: TGCAGCGTGACTGAAAGAGACACTGAAGCTTTCTTT. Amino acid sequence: CSVTERDTEAFF.

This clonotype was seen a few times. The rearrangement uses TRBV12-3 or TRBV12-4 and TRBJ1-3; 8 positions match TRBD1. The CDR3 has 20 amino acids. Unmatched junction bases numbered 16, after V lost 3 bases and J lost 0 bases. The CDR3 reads CASSFPLFLDRASSGNTIYF. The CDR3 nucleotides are TGTGCCAGCAGTTTCCCCCTCTTTTTGGACAGGGCAAGCTCTGGAAACACCATATATTTT.

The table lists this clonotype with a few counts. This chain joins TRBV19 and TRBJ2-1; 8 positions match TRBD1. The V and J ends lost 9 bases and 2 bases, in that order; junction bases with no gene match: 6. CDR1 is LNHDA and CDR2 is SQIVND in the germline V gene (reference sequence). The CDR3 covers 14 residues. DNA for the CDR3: TGTGCCAGCGCACCGGGACAGGCCTACAATGAGCAGTTCTTC. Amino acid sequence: CASAPGQAYNEQFF.

CDR3 in amino acids: CASSTTNIHYPPYGYTF. The CDR3 DNA reads as TGTGCCAGCAGTACCACAAACATCCACTATCCTCCCTATGGCTACACCTTC. The chain has TRBV12-3 or TRBV12-4 and TRBJ1-2; no definite D call. With 5 bases removed from V and 4 bases from J, the gap between germline ends came to 23 bases. This CDR3 region has 17 residues.

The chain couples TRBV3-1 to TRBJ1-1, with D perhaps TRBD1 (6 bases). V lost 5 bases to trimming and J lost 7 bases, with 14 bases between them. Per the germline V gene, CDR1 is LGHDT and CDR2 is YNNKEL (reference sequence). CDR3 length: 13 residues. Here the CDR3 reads CASSERRGIEAFF. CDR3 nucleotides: TGTGCCAGCAGCGAACGCAGGGGTATTGAAGCTTTCTTT.

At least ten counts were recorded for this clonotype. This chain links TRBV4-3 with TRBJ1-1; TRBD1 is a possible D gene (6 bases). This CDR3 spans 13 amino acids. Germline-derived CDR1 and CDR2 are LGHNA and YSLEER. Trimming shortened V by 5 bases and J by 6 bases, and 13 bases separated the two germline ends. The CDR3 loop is CASSRSGGSEAFF. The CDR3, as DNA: TGCGCCAGCAGCAGATCCGGGGGCTCTGAAGCTTTCTTT.

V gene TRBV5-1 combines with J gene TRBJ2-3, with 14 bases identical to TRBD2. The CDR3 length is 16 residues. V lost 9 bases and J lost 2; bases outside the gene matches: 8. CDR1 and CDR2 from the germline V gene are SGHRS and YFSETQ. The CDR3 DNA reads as TGCGCCACCGGGACTAGCGGGAGTGGAGACACAGATACGCAGTATTTT. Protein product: CATGTSGSGDTDTQYF.

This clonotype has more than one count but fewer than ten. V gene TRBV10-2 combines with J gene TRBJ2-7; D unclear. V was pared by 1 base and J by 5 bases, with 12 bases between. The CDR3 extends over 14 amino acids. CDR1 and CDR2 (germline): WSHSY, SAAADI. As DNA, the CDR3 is TGCGCCAGCAGTGAGTGGAGCATGAGAAACGAGCAGTACTTC. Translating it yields CASSEWSMRNEQYF.

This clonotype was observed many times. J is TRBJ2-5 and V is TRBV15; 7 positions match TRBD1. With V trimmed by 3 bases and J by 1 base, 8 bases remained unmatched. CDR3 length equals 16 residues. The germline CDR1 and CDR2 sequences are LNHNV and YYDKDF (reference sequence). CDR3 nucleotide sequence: TGTGCCACCAGCAGGAGTTCCGGGACAGCCCAAGAGACCCAGTACTTC. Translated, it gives CATSRSSGTAQETQYF.

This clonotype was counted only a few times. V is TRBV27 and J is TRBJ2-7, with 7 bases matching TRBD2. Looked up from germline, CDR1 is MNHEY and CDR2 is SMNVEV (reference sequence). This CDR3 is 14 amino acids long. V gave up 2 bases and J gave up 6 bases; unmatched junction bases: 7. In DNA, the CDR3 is TGTGCCAGCAGTTTACGGAGGGAGGGGAGCGAGCAGTACTTC. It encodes CASSLRREGSEQYF.

CDR3 sequence (DNA): TGTGCCACCAGCAGAGTGGGAATCCGACAGACGAACACCGGGGAGCTGTTTTTT. Protein sequence: CATSRVGIRQTNTGELFF. The chain joins TRBV15 to TRBJ2-2; a weak D match, TRBD1 (5 bases). V was trimmed by 1 base and J by 0 bases, leaving 15 bases between them. Germline CDR1 reads LNHNV; CDR2 reads YYDKDF (reference sequence). The CDR3 has 18 residues.

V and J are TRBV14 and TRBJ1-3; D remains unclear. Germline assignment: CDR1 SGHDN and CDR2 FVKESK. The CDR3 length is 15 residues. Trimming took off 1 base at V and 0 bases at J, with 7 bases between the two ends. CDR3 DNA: TGTGCCAGCAGCCAAGGCAGGAGCTCTGGAAACACCATATATTTT. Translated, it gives CASSQGRSSGNTIYF.

The CDR3 nucleotides are TGTGCCAGCAGTTCCCATTACAGGGCACCAACGATTGAAGCTTTCTTT. Its protein product is CASSSHYRAPTIEAFF. This chain joins TRBV6-2 or TRBV6-3 and TRBJ1-1, with D tentatively TRBD1 (6 bases). CDR1 and CDR2 (germline): MNHEY, SVGEGT. The CDR3 has 16 amino acids. The V gene lost 4 bases and the J gene lost 7 bases, with 22 bases spanning the gap.

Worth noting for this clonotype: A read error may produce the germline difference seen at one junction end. The CDR3 bases are TGTGCCCGCAGTCCTAGCGGGCCCCGGGCCTCCTACAATGAGCAGTTCTTC. Protein: CARSPSGPRASYNEQFF. The V gene is TRBV2, the J gene TRBJ2-1; 8 bases are shared with TRBD2. This CDR3 comprises 17 residues. The germline V gene encodes CDR1 SNHLY and CDR2 FYNNEI.

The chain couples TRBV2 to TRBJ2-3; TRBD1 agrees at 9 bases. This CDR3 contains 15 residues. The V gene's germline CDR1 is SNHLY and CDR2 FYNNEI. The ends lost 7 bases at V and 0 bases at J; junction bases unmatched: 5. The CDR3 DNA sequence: TGTGCCAGCACACCCGGGACAGGGAGCACAGATACGCAGTATTTT. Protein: CASTPGTGSTDTQYF.

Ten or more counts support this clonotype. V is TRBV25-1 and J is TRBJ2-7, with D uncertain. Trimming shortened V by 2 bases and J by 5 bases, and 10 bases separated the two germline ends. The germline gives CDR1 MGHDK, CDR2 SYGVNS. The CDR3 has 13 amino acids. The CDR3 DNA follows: TGTGCCAGCAGTGAAGTCTCAAAGAACGAGCAGTACTTC. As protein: CASSEVSKNEQYF.